The rows below give T cell receptor beta chains drawn from one sample of a study of blood T cells in healthy people across ages. TCRdb passed the 5' RACE reads through MiXCR, listing each CDR3 protein once. The table shows 600,000 to 850,000 distinct CDR3 sequences, with around a quarter occurring only once. Another study also made use of these data, one on T cells of mothers and their children.

What was sequenced was blood. The receptors shown here come from a boy younger than 18 in good health. The conserved cysteine and the conserved F or W are not part of the CDR3 here. Some rows mark clone size as missing; the rest say once, few, many or name a class of expanded clone.

cdr3_length: 12; clone_size: few; v_call: TRBV20-1; cdr3_aa: SAVGQGVIYEQY
cdr3_length: 13; clone_size: few; v_call: TRBV13; cdr3_aa: ASSLGAGVPKTQY
cdr3_length: 11; clone_size: NA; v_call: TRBV7-9; cdr3_aa: ASSLIGMSEAF
cdr3_length: 12; clone_size: NA; v_call: TRBV20-1; cdr3_aa: SATSEHRDEKLF
cdr3_length: 15; clone_size: NA; v_call: TRBV7-9; cdr3_aa: ASSLDGVREGKETQY
cdr3_length: 11; clone_size: NA; v_call: TRBV9; cdr3_aa: ASSVERDNEQF
cdr3_length: 9; clone_size: NA; v_call: TRBV2; cdr3_aa: ASHIGETQY
cdr3_length: 12; clone_size: many; v_call: TRBV18; cdr3_aa: ASSPLGSTGELF
cdr3_length: 11; clone_size: NA; v_call: TRBV9; cdr3_aa: ASSVGQGAGYT
cdr3_length: 18; clone_size: few; v_call: TRBV6-5; cdr3_aa: ASSSRGYTGQGAINYGYT
cdr3_length: 11; clone_size: NA; v_call: TRBV4-1; cdr3_aa: ASSQPSVRGYT
cdr3_length: 15; clone_size: NA; v_call: TRBV5-1; cdr3_aa: ASSLATGGSGANVLT
cdr3_length: 14; clone_size: NA; v_call: TRBV28; cdr3_aa: ASSLERWGLGNEQF
cdr3_length: 12; clone_size: NA; v_call: TRBV6-1; cdr3_aa: ASSEDNPGETQY
cdr3_length: 14; clone_size: few; v_call: TRBV7-3; cdr3_aa: ASSPGTSGDTGELF
cdr3_length: 11; clone_size: many; v_call: TRBV4-3; cdr3_aa: ASSSQMNTEAF
cdr3_length: 13; clone_size: NA; v_call: TRBV5-5; cdr3_aa: ASSSSSGHQETQY
cdr3_length: 13; clone_size: few; v_call: TRBV27; cdr3_aa: ASRLLPTGTYEQY
cdr3_length: 10; clone_size: few; v_call: TRBV7-2; cdr3_aa: ASSRDSPEAF
cdr3_length: 12; clone_size: few; v_call: TRBV24-1; cdr3_aa: ATSDGGSYNEQF
cdr3_length: 14; clone_size: NA; v_call: TRBV6-2/TRBV6-3; cdr3_aa: ASRDPGRVKSYEQY
cdr3_length: 13; clone_size: few; v_call: TRBV27; cdr3_aa: ASNPGGGSNIEQF
cdr3_length: 10; clone_size: few; v_call: TRBV12-5; cdr3_aa: ASGASGGEQF
cdr3_length: 14; clone_size: few; v_call: TRBV5-6; cdr3_aa: ASGTGGVSGRDGYT
cdr3_length: 14; clone_size: few; v_call: TRBV4-1; cdr3_aa: ASSQDREGIPYEQY
cdr3_length: 12; clone_size: few; v_call: TRBV7-9; cdr3_aa: ASSAAQAKNIQY
cdr3_length: 12; clone_size: NA; v_call: TRBV5-1; cdr3_aa: ASSRDLGSYEQY
cdr3_length: 12; clone_size: NA; v_call: TRBV28; cdr3_aa: ASSLFQNGAPQH
cdr3_length: 13; clone_size: few; v_call: TRBV5-6; cdr3_aa: ASSFGQGATETQY
cdr3_length: 12; clone_size: NA; v_call: TRBV5-5; cdr3_aa: ASSSSGGYSPLH
cdr3_length: 13; clone_size: few; v_call: TRBV7-6; cdr3_aa: ASSSGLGLVNEQY
cdr3_length: 12; clone_size: NA; v_call: TRBV29-1; cdr3_aa: SAGQGLTNEKLF
cdr3_length: 12; clone_size: few; v_call: TRBV12-3/TRBV12-4; cdr3_aa: ASSTGTGGSEAF
cdr3_length: 12; clone_size: few; v_call: TRBV7-2; cdr3_aa: ASSLGGSSCEQY
cdr3_length: 9; clone_size: few; v_call: TRBV29-1; cdr3_aa: SVLAQETQY
cdr3_length: 10; clone_size: NA; v_call: TRBV12-3/TRBV12-4; cdr3_aa: ASSVDRFEQY
cdr3_length: 13; clone_size: few; v_call: TRBV5-6; cdr3_aa: ASTRGTGTQETQY
cdr3_length: 12; clone_size: NA; v_call: TRBV3-1; cdr3_aa: ASSQAVTEETQY
cdr3_length: 9; clone_size: NA; v_call: TRBV20-1; cdr3_aa: SARSGDRQF
cdr3_length: 14; clone_size: NA; v_call: TRBV5-6; cdr3_aa: ASTPEPGLLKNIQY
cdr3_length: 13; clone_size: NA; v_call: TRBV4-1; cdr3_aa: ASSQVSGSQYGYT
cdr3_length: 11; clone_size: few; v_call: TRBV14; cdr3_aa: ASSQGLYQPQH
cdr3_length: 10; clone_size: NA; v_call: TRBV21-1; cdr3_aa: ASSKAIDTQY
cdr3_length: 13; clone_size: few; v_call: TRBV19; cdr3_aa: ASSWTAKVSYEQY
cdr3_length: 18; clone_size: few; v_call: TRBV11-1; cdr3_aa: ASSLGLTVFELSGANVLT
cdr3_length: 13; clone_size: NA; v_call: TRBV20-1; cdr3_aa: SAREILPVIYGYT
cdr3_length: 11; clone_size: few; v_call: TRBV27; cdr3_aa: ASHPAGEETQY
cdr3_length: 13; clone_size: few; v_call: TRBV28; cdr3_aa: ASNEANQARYEQY
cdr3_length: 11; clone_size: NA; v_call: TRBV12-3/TRBV12-4; cdr3_aa: ASSFTGLFGYT
cdr3_length: 15; clone_size: NA; v_call: TRBV27; cdr3_aa: ASSRRGLAGAQETQY
cdr3_length: 15; clone_size: few; v_call: TRBV5-1; cdr3_aa: ASSLGLDWEGTGTQY
cdr3_length: 11; clone_size: NA; v_call: TRBV6-5; cdr3_aa: ASSYGFGGGLF
cdr3_length: 11; clone_size: few; v_call: TRBV27; cdr3_aa: ASRVTRGNEQF
cdr3_length: 15; clone_size: NA; v_call: TRBV24-1; cdr3_aa: ATSPGFGQGFPNEQF
cdr3_length: 16; clone_size: NA; v_call: TRBV28; cdr3_aa: ASSFPRREAGVGVTQY
cdr3_length: 15; clone_size: few; v_call: TRBV29-1; cdr3_aa: SVELLAGGLLPVEQF
cdr3_length: 13; clone_size: few; v_call: TRBV3-1; cdr3_aa: ASSQEPSGTYEQY
cdr3_length: 12; clone_size: few; v_call: TRBV20-1; cdr3_aa: SASDGIAKNIQY